This T cell receptor beta chain derives from a study of OX40 agonist ivuxolimab in advanced cancers. Study-level information: Three patients had partial responses: one hepatocellular carcinoma, two cutaneous melanoma.

Notes on the study in general: The average count of expanded clones was higher among CD8+ T cells than among CD4+.

Patients with autoimmune history or systemic immunosuppression were excluded. Generated by immunoSEQ multiplex PCR, the TCRdb table keeps only in-frame clones and is missing some. The table records 60,000 to 85,000 clones, about nine tenths of them present only once. As regards this clone: Its antigen is unknown.

The CDR3 consists of 18 residues. Per germline, CDR1 SGHNT and CDR2 YENEEA. With 5 bases clipped from V and 0 bases from J, the junction kept 8 bases outside the gene matches. Sample: CD4+ or CD8+ T cells sorted from blood, taken in a trial of the OX40 agonist ivuxolimab. J is TRBJ2-3 and V is TRBV11-3, with TRBD2 identical over 13 bases. This clonotype originated in an adult with an advanced solid tumor such as melanoma, head and neck, liver or kidney cancer. CDR3: CASSRGTSGTASTDTQYF. CDR3 nucleotide sequence: TGTGCCAGCAGCCGCGGGACTAGCGGGACCGCTAGCACAGATACGCAGTATTTT.